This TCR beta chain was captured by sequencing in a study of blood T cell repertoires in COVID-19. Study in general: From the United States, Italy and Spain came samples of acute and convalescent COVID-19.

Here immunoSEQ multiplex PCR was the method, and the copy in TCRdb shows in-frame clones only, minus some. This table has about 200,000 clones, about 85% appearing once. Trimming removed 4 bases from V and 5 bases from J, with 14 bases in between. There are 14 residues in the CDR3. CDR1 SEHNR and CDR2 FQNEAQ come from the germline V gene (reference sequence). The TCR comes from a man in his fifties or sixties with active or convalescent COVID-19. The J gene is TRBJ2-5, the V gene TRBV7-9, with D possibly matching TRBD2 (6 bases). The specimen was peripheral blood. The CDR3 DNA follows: TGTGCCAGCAGCTCCGACGGGGGTCGGGAGACCCAGTACTTC. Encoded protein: CASSSDGGRETQYF.